Presented here are 25 T cell receptor beta chains from one specimen sequenced in a study of T cell repertoires in cytomegalovirus infection. TCRdb passed the reads through MiXCR, listing each CDR3 protein once. The sample contains hundreds of thousands of distinct CDR3 sequences, around a third of which appear only once. These receptors' targets are unknown. The specimen comprised cultured PBMCs, sampled from culture after CMV antigen stimulation. The origin of the receptors is a human donor in good health (CMV status not recorded). Some clones in this sample may be carry-over from other donors' samples.

The rearrangement links TRBV7-2 to TRBJ2-1, with D possibly TRBD2 on 6 matching bases. This CDR3 is built from 14 residues. From germline, CDR1 is SGHTA and CDR2 FQGNSA. Trimming cost V 9 bases and J 2 bases, with 14 bases left between them. This CDR3 is CASLSGVAYNEQFF. The CDR3 DNA reads as TGTGCCAGTCTCTCGGGAGTTGCCTACAATGAGCAGTTCTTC.

This clonotype was detected only a few times. This rearrangement joins TRBV12-3 or TRBV12-4 to TRBJ1-5; perhaps TRBD1 as D (5 bases). V was shortened by 3 bases and J by 0 bases, with 9 bases between the two germline ends. The CDR3 totals 15 residues. CDR3 DNA: TGTGCCAGCAGTTTCGACAGATATAGCAATCAGCCCCAGCATTTT. Protein product: CASSFDRYSNQPQHF.

The V and J genes are TRBV12-5 and TRBJ2-1, with TRBD2 matching over 13 bases. This CDR3 has 16 amino acids. With V trimmed by 6 bases and J by 9 bases, 11 bases remained unmatched. Germline V gene sequence: CDR1 LGHNT, CDR2 FRNRAP. The CDR3 nucleotides are TGTGCTAGTGGCCGTGAACTAGCGGGAGGGCCAAGTGAGCAGTTCTTC. It translates to CASGRELAGGPSEQFF. The full variable domain, with the rest looked up from reference TRBV12-5 and TRBJ2-1, is DARVTQTPRHKVTEMGQEVTMRCQPILGHNTVFWYRQTMMQGLELLAYFRNRAPLDDSGMPKDRFSAEMPDATLATLKIQPSEPRDSAVYFCASGRELAGGPSEQFFGPGTRLTVL.

This clonotype occurred many times. The gene calls are TRBV7-2 and TRBJ2-5; D remains unclear. V was pared by 5 bases and J by 1 base, with 11 bases between. The germline gives CDR1 SGHTA, CDR2 FQGNSA. The CDR3 totals 14 residues. The CDR3 coding sequence is TGTGCCAGCAGCCCCGGTGTCGGCCAAGAGACCCAGTACTTC. Residues: CASSPGVGQETQYF.

CDR3 amino acids: CASSPGTNANTDTQYF. DNA of the CDR3: TGTGCCAGCAGCCCCGGGACTAACGCTAACACAGATACGCAGTATTTT. The genes are TRBV7-2 and TRBJ2-3; 7 bases fit TRBD2. The CDR3 is made up of 16 amino acids. Losses at the gene ends were 5 bases for V and 2 bases for J; bases not matched to a gene: 10. Looked up from germline, CDR1 is SGHTA and CDR2 is FQGNSA.

The J gene is TRBJ2-7, the V gene TRBV12-3 or TRBV12-4; 7 bases agree with TRBD2. J gave up 7 bases and V 6 bases, and 9 bases lay outside the gene matches. CDR3 length equals 13 residues. The CDR3 loop reads CASRLARAGEQYV. DNA of the CDR3: TGTGCCAGCAGGCTAGCGAGAGCGGGAGAGCAGTACGTC.

V usage is TRBV5-8 and J usage is TRBJ1-1; D may be TRBD1 (5 bases). V was clipped by 4 bases and J by 11 bases, with 24 bases between them. Germline V CDR1 and CDR2: SGHTS, YDEGEE. This CDR3 contains 15 residues. CDR3 amino acids: CASSVQRGKAAPAFF. The DNA of the CDR3 is TGTGCCAGCAGCGTCCAGAGGGGTAAGGCCGCCCCGGCTTTCTTT.

This clonotype was counted between two and nine times. V gene TRBV7-2 combines with J gene TRBJ2-7; 10 bases agree with TRBD2. This CDR3 is built from 16 residues. With V trimmed by 5 bases and J by 5 bases, 12 bases remained unmatched. Germline lookup yields CDR1 SGHTA and CDR2 FQGNSA. The CDR3 is CASSRIAGGIKHEQYF. The CDR3 coding sequence is TGTGCCAGCAGCAGAATAGCGGGAGGAATTAAACACGAGCAGTACTTC.

The rearrangement joins TRBV19 to TRBJ1-5, with D possibly TRBD1 on 5 matching bases. V lost 10 bases to trimming and J lost 6 bases, with 19 bases between them. This CDR3 has 14 residues. Germline assignment: CDR1 LNHDA and CDR2 SQIVND (reference sequence). This CDR3 reads CATSLDSQLQPQHF. CDR3 nucleotides: TGTGCCACATCATTAGACAGTCAACTTCAGCCCCAGCATTTT.

The chain has TRBV6-2 or TRBV6-3 and TRBJ2-6; unclear D gene. Deletions cut 7 bases from V and 0 bases from J, with 13 bases between. This CDR3 contains 16 residues. In germline, CDR1 is MNHEY, CDR2 SVGEGT. The CDR3 DNA follows: TGTGCCAGCACCCAAGGACGGGCCTCTGGGGCCAACGTCCTGACTTTC. It translates to CASTQGRASGANVLTF.

The CDR3 DNA reads as TGTGCCAGTAGTAATACAGGGGTTGGAAACACCATATATTTT. Protein: CASSNTGVGNTIYF. This rearrangement joins TRBV19 to TRBJ1-3; TRBD1 matches 7 bases. This CDR3 is 14 amino acids long. In germline, CDR1 is LNHDA, CDR2 SQIVND (reference sequence). V trimming: 4 bases; J trimming: 3 bases; junction bases outside the gene matches: 3.

This clonotype was found a few times. A much larger clone lies one base from this, so it may be a read error. This chain uses TRBV7-9 with TRBJ2-5, with D perhaps matching TRBD1 (5 bases). Per the germline V gene, CDR1 is SEHNR and CDR2 is FQNEAQ (reference sequence). Trimming shortened V by 0 bases and J by 3 bases, and 8 bases separated the two germline ends. The CDR3 extends over 14 amino acids. In nucleotides, the CDR3 is TGTGCCAGCAGCTTAGCGACAGCCAAAGAGACCCAGTACTTC. Translating gives CASSLATAKETQYF.

This clonotype was observed a handful of times. The rearrangement uses TRBV7-2 and TRBJ2-5; D may be TRBD2 (6 bases). The CDR3 sequence is 15 residues long. Germline CDR1 SGHTA, CDR2 FQGNSA. V dropped 3 bases and J dropped 4 bases, with 15 bases sitting between them. The CDR3 nucleotides read TGTGCCAGCAGCTTCCCCGGCGGGAACCTAGAGACCCAGTACTTC. This codes for CASSFPGGNLETQYF.

The chain couples TRBV28 to TRBJ2-5; TRBD1 might be the D (6 bases). V lost 4 bases and J 4 bases, leaving 22 bases between the germline ends. The CDR3 sequence is 17 residues long. The germline V gene has CDR1 MDHEN and CDR2 SYDVKM. CDR3 protein: CASSSLPQGNWGETQYF. The CDR3 DNA follows: TGTGCCAGCAGTTCTCTTCCACAGGGAAACTGGGGAGAGACCCAGTACTTC.

The chain links TRBV19 to TRBJ2-3; 10 bases match TRBD1. CDR1 is LNHDA and CDR2 is SQIVND in the germline V gene (reference sequence). J was trimmed by 0 bases and V by 8 bases; bases with no gene match: 5. CDR3 length equals 15 residues. CDR3 loop: CASSDRGPSTDTQYF. The CDR3 DNA is TGTGCCAGTTCCGACAGGGGGCCTAGCACAGATACGCAGTATTTT.

The rearrangement joins TRBV6-6 to TRBJ2-1, with 8 bases aligning to TRBD2. CDR1 is MNHNY, CDR2 SVGAGI, per germline (reference sequence). The CDR3 totals 18 residues. V was pared by 0 bases and J by 2 bases, with 9 bases of the junction left unmatched. Here the CDR3 DNA reads TGTGCCAGCAGTTACTCGCCCCGGGGGGGGGCCCCCTACAATGAGCAGTTCTTC. The encoded protein is CASSYSPRGGAPYNEQFF.

V and J are TRBV5-4 and TRBJ1-4; perhaps TRBD1 as D (5 bases). V was cut by 1 base and J by 3 bases, with 10 bases left in between. CDR1 and CDR2 (germline): SGHNT, YYREEE (reference sequence). CDR3 length: 15 amino acids. CDR3: CASSLRGRSNEKLFF. CDR3 in DNA: TGTGCCAGCAGCTTGAGGGGCAGGTCTAATGAAAAACTGTTTTTT. The whole variable domain, remainder taken from reference TRBV5-4 and TRBJ1-4, is ETGVTQSPTHLIKTRGQQVTLRCSSQSGHNTVSWYQQALGQGPQFIFQYYREEENGRGNFPPRFSGLQFPNYSSELNVNALELDDSALYLCASSLRGRSNEKLFFGSGTQLSVL.

In this sample, this clonotype turned up many times. The rearrangement uses TRBV7-3 and TRBJ2-7; maybe TRBD1 (6 bases). Trimming removed 2 bases at V and 5 bases at J, with 10 bases between. CDR1 and CDR2 (germline): SGHTA, FQGTGA. CDR3 length equals 13 residues. CDR3 nucleotides: TGTGCCAGCAGCTTATCACAGGGCCACGAGCAGTACTTC. It is translated as CASSLSQGHEQYF.

This sequence joins TRBV12-3 or TRBV12-4 and TRBJ1-5; 7 nucleotides align to TRBD1. The J segment lost 0 bases and the V segment lost 3 bases, leaving 2 bases of the junction unmatched. This CDR3 is 15 amino acids long. The CDR3: CASSFRGYSNQPQHF. Written as DNA, the CDR3 is TGTGCCAGCAGTTTCAGGGGGTATAGCAATCAGCCCCAGCATTTT.

Points on this clonotype: Sequence at one end of the junction differs from germline and may be a read error. V and J are TRBV11-1 and TRBJ2-1; D might be TRBD1 (6 bases). This CDR3 spans 13 amino acids. The V gene's germline CDR1 is SGHAT and CDR2 FQDESV (reference sequence). DNA for the CDR3: TGTGCCGGCAGCTTCATACAGGGCTCCGAGCAGTTCTTC. Encoded protein: CAGSFIQGSEQFF.

This clonotype was counted at least ten times. This chain connects TRBV12-3 or TRBV12-4 to TRBJ2-3; TRBD2 aligns across 10 bases. The J segment lost 1 base and the V segment lost 6 bases, leaving 13 bases of the junction unmatched. The CDR3 runs 18 residues. CDR3 in amino acids: CASSRVAGGLFGTDTQYF. The DNA for the CDR3 is TGTGCCAGCAGCCGGGTAGCGGGGGGCCTATTCGGCACAGATACGCAGTATTTT.

To note about this clonotype: One junction end does not reproduce the germline sequence, and a read error may be involved. The J gene is TRBJ2-3, the V gene TRBV12-5; D is uncertain. Germline V gene lookup returns CDR1 LGHNT and CDR2 FRNRAP. This CDR3 region has 13 residues. The CDR3 sequence: CASGLVRSDSQYF. The CDR3 region has the DNA TGTGCTAGTGGTTTGGTACGGTCAGATTCGCAGTATTTT.

V gene TRBV6-2 or TRBV6-3 combines with J gene TRBJ2-7; no clear D. V was shortened by 4 bases and J by 3 bases, with 4 bases between the two germline ends. There are 11 residues in the CDR3. From germline, CDR1 is MNHEY and CDR2 SVGEGT. The DNA of the CDR3 is TGTGCCAGCAGTTCCTACTACGAGCAGTACGTC. It specifies CASSSYYEQYV.

The chain carries TRBV5-1 and TRBJ2-4; 12 positions agree with TRBD2. CDR1 is SGHRS, CDR2 YFSETQ, per germline. V dropped 4 bases and J dropped 7; count of bases not matched to a gene: 6. This CDR3 has 15 amino acids. DNA for the CDR3: TGCGCCAGCAGCCAGATGACTAGCGGGGGTAACATTCAGTACTTC. Residues: CASSQMTSGGNIQYF.

The V gene is TRBV7-2, the J gene TRBJ1-5; the match to TRBD1 covers 9 bases. Trimming removed 5 bases from V and 6 bases from J; junction bases left unmatched: 5. Germline CDR1 SGHTA, CDR2 FQGNSA. The CDR3 contains 14 residues. As DNA, the CDR3 is TGTGCCAGCAGCCCCGGGACAGGGCTTCAGCCCCAGCATTTT. This translates into CASSPGTGLQPQHF.